These T cell receptor beta chains were read from a single sample in a study of T-cell memory formation after mild COVID-19. In TCRdb, the 5' RACE reads were re-called with MiXCR into one record per CDR3 protein. The data contain just over 60,000 distinct CDR3 sequences, 9% to 9.5% of them singletons. Sequencing was done on a sample of PBMCs or a T cell subset sorted from them (not recorded which). The origin of the receptors is a man aged 18 to 29 who had mild COVID-19 (a few samples of this study predate the infection). Cell type and time point are not known. Each CDR3 is given with its conserved first and last residue. Each record gives: V gene, clone size, CDR3 length, J gene, D gene, CDR3 protein, CDR3 DNA. D genes are given only for firm matches. Only part of the rows carry a size: once, few, many, or a class if the clone is expanded.

TRBV7-2	.	13	TRBJ1-5	.	CASSFQGGQPQHF	TGTGCCAGCAGCTTCCAGGGTGGGCAGCCCCAGCATTTT
TRBV4-2	few	18	TRBJ2-7	TRBD2	CASSQEVLGLAGVDEQYF	TGTGCCAGCAGCCAAGAAGTCCTTGGACTAGCGGGGGTGGACGAGCAGTACTTC
TRBV5-1	.	16	TRBJ1-2	.	CASSLNSGSEPSGYTF	TGCGCCAGCAGCCTCAATAGTGGATCGGAGCCCTCTGGCTACACCTTC
TRBV11-2	.	15	TRBJ2-7	TRBD1	CASIPLPRGRKEQYF	TGTGCCAGCATCCCCCTGCCCAGGGGGCGAAAAGAGCAGTACTTC
TRBV7-2	few	15	TRBJ2-3	TRBD1	CASRRDRGGTDTQYF	TGTGCCAGCAGGAGAGACAGGGGGGGGACAGATACGCAGTATTTT
TRBV6-2/TRBV6-3	many	14	TRBJ2-4	TRBD2	CASSRTSGEGIQYF	TGTGCCAGCAGTCGGACTAGCGGGGAGGGCATTCAGTACTTC
TRBV5-1	many	14	TRBJ2-2	.	CASAEAGHTGELFF	TGCGCCAGCGCCGAGGCAGGGCACACCGGGGAGCTGTTTTTT
TRBV4-3	many	13	TRBJ1-3	.	CASSQVRGNTIYF	TGCGCCAGCAGCCAAGTGAGGGGAAACACCATATATTTT
TRBV5-4	few	14	TRBJ2-7	.	CASSLGVSAGEQYF	TGTGCCAGCAGCTTGGGGGTCTCCGCGGGGGAGCAGTACTTC
TRBV12-3/TRBV12-4	.	14	TRBJ1-2	TRBD1	CASSLLTGERGYTF	TGTGCCAGCAGTTTGTTGACAGGGGAACGTGGCTACACCTTC
TRBV6-2/TRBV6-3	many	14	TRBJ2-5	.	CASCAGSIQETQYF	TGTGCCAGCTGCGCGGGGTCCATCCAAGAGACCCAGTACTTC
TRBV18	few	13	TRBJ1-2	.	CASSVDKDYGYTF	TGTGCCAGCTCGGTCGACAAGGACTATGGCTACACCTTC
TRBV5-1	few	15	TRBJ2-1	TRBD2	CASSLEAGNAGEQFF	TGCGCCAGCAGCTTGGAAGCGGGGAACGCCGGTGAGCAGTTCTTC
TRBV4-1	.	14	TRBJ2-2	.	CASRHPGEAGELFF	TGCGCCAGCAGACATCCCGGGGAGGCCGGGGAGCTGTTTTTT